By sample fraction, the clone carrying this T cell receptor (beta chain) is large. Its target is not known. The V segment lost 3 bases and the J segment 5 bases; nucleotides outside the gene matches: 5. The CDR3 spans 15 residues. Germline V gives CDR1 MGHRA, CDR2 YSYEKL. This sample is drawn from a study of T cell clonotyping in hematopoietic cell transplantation. Study at large: Blood collection times were about day -28 and days 30, 100, 180 posttransplant. Study results and caveats: CD4 and CD8 repertoire contributions could not be separated without sorting. After transplant, recipient diversity fell while pathologically expanded clonotypes grew through day 180.

Repertoires were generated with immunoSEQ multiplex PCR, while TCRdb's copy carries only in-frame clones and drops some. The repertoire holds about 14,000 clones, with 62% as singletons. V is TRBV4-1 and J is TRBJ2-1; 9 nucleotides match TRBD2. The receptor was derived from a human donor who either received an allogeneic hematopoietic cell transplant for a myeloid malignancy or was a related donor (not recorded which). Some clones in this sample may be carry-over from other donors' samples. The sequencing sample was made of PBMCs. For the CDR3, the DNA is TGCGCCAGCAGCCATTATCTAGCGGGGAACAATGAGCAGTTCTTC. Its translation: CASSHYLAGNNEQFF.